This TCR beta chain was found in a study of T-cell reconstitution after alpha-beta-depleted transplantation in children. Study-level findings and limits: The study reportedly traced alpha-beta T cells about two months after transplant to several hundred expanded graft clones. Newly produced T cells mostly provided counts and TCRbeta diversity after one year, as hyperexpanded clones declined.

In germline, CDR1 is SGHAT, CDR2 FQNNGV. V lost 3 bases and J 7 bases, leaving 4 bases between the germline ends. CDR3 length equals 11 residues. In its sample, this clonotype was seen a few times. Its specificity is not known. Researchers prepared the TCRbeta library using unique molecular identifiers, the study reports. TCRdb reprocessed the PCR reads with MiXCR, giving one entry per CDR3 protein. The table has about 58,000 distinct CDR3 sequences, 35% to 55% seen once. This sequence joins TRBV11-2 and TRBJ2-1; D gene ambiguous. The sample consisted of PBMCs, mostly from graft donor cells, taken 360 days after TCRalphabeta/CD19-depleted stem cell transplant. The source is a male patient younger than 18 who had a stem cell transplant for acute lymphoblastic leukemia, so the T cells may come from the graft donor. CDR3: CASSLENEQFF. CDR3 DNA: TGTGCCAGCAGCTTGGAAAATGAGCAGTTCTTC.